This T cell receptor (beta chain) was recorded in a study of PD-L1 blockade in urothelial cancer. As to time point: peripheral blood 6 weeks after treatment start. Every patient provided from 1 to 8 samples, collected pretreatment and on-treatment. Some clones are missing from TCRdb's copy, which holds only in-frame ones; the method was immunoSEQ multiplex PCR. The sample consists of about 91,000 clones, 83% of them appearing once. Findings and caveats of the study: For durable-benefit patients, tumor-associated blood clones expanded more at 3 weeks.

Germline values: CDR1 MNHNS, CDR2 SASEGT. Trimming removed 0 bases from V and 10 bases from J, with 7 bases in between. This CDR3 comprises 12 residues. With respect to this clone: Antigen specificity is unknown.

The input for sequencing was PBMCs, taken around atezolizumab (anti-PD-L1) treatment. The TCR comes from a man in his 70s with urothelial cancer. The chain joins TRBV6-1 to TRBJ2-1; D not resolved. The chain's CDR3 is CASSEAGWEQFF. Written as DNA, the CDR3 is TGTGCCAGCAGTGAAGCGGGCTGGGAGCAGTTCTTC.